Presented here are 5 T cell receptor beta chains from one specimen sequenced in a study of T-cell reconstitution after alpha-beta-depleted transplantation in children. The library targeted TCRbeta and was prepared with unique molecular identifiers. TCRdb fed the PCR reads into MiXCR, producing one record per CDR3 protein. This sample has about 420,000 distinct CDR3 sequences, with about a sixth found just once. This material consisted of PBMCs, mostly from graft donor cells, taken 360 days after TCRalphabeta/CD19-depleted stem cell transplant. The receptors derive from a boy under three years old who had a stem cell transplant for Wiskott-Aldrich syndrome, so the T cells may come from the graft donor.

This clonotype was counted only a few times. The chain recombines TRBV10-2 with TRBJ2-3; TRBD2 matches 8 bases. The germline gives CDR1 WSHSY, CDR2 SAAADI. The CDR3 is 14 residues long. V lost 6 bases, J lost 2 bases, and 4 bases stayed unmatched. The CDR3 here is CASSRREATDTQYF. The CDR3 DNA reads TGCGCCAGCAGCAGGCGGGAGGCCACAGATACGCAGTATTTT.

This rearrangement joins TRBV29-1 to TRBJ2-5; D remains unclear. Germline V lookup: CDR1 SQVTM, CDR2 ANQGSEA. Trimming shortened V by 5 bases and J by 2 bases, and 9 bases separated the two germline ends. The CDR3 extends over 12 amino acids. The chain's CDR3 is CSVRRIQETQYF. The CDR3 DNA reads TGCAGCGTTCGACGGATACAAGAGACCCAGTACTTC.

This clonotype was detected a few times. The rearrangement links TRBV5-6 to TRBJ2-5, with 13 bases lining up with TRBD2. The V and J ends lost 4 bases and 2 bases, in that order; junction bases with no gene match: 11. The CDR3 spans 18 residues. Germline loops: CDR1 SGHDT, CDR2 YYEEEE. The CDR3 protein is CASSQDSRTSGSQETQYF. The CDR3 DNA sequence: TGTGCCAGCAGCCAAGATTCTAGGACTAGCGGGAGTCAAGAGACCCAGTACTTC.

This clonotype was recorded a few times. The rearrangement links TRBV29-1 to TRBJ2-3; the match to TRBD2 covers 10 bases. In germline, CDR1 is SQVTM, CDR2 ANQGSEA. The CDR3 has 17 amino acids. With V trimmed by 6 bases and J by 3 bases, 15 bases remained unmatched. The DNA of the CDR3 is TGCAGCGTCACCGGGGAAATTTTTAGCGGGGGGACAGATACGCAGTATTTT. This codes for CSVTGEIFSGGTDTQYF.

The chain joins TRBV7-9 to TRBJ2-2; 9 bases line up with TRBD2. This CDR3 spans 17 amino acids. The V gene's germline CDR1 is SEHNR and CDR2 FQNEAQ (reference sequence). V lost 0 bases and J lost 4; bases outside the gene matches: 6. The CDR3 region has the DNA TGTGCCAGCAGCTTAGCGAGACTAGCGGCCACCACCGGGGAGCTGTTTTTT. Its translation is CASSLARLAATTGELFF.